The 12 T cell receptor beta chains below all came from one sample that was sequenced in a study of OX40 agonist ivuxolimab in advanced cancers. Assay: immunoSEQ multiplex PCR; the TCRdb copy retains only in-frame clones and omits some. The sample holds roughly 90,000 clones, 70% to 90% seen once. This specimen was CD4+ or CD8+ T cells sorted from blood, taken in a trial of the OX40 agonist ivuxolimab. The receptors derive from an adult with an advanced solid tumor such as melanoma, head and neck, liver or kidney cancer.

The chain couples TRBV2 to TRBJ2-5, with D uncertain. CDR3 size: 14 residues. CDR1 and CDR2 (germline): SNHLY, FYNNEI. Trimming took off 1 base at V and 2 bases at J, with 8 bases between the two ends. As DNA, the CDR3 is TGTGCCAGCAGTGAAGGGGCAGTTCAAGAGACCCAGTACTTC. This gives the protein CASSEGAVQETQYF.

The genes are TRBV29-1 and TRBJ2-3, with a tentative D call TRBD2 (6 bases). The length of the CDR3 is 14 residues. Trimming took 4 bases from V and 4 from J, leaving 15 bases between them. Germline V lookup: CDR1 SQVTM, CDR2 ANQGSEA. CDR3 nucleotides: TGCAGCGTTGTGTTGCCGGGGGTCCCAGATACGCAGTATTTT. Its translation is CSVVLPGVPDTQYF.

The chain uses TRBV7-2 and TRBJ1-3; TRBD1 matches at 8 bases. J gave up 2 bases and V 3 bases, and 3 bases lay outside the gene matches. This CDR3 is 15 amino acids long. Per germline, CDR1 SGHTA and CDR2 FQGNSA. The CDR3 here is CASSFSTGAGNTIYF. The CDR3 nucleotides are TGTGCCAGCAGCTTTTCGACAGGGGCTGGAAACACCATATATTTT.

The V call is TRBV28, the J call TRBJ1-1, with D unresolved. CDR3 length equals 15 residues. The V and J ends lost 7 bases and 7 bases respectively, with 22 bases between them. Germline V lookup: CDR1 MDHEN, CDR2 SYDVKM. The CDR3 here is CASNPAGPTAGEAFF. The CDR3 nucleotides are TGTGCCAGCAACCCAGCCGGACCCACCGCGGGTGAAGCTTTCTTT.

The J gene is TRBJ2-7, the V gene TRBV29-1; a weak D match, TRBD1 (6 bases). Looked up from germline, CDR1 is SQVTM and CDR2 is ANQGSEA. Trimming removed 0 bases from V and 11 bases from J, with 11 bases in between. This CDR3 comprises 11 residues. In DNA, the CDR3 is TGCAGCGTTGAAGACCTCGGGACAAAGTACTTC. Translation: CSVEDLGTKYF.

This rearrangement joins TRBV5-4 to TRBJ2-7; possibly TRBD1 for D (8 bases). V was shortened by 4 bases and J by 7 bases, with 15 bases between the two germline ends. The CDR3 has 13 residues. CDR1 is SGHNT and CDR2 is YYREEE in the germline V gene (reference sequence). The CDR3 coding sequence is TGTGCCAGCAGCGCTACAGGGGGAGGGGAGCAGTACTTC. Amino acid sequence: CASSATGGGEQYF.

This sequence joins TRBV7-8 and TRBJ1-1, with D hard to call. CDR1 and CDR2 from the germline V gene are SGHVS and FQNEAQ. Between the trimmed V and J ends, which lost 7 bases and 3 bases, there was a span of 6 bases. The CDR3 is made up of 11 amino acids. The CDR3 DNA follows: TGTGCCAGCAAAACCTACACTGAAGCTTTCTTT. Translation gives CASKTYTEAFF.

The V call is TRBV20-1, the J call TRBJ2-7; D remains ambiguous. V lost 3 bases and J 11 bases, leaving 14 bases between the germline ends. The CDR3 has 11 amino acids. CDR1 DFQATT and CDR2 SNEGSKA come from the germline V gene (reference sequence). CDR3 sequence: CSASHPLHEYF. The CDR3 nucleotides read TGCAGTGCTAGTCATCCACTCCATGAGTACTTC.

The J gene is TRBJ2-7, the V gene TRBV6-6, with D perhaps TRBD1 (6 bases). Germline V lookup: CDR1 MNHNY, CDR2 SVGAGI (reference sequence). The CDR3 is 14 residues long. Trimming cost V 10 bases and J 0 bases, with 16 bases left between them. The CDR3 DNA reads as TGTGCCACCCGGCAAACAGGGTACTCCTACGAGCAGTACTTC. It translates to CATRQTGYSYEQYF.

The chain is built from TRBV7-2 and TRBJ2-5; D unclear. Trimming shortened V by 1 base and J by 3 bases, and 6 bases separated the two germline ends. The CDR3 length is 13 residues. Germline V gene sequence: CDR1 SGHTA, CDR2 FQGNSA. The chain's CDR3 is CASSLVVEETQYF. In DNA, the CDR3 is TGTGCCAGCAGCTTAGTTGTAGAAGAGACCCAGTACTTC.

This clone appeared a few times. The CDR3 bases are TGTGCCATCAGAGAAGTTGGAACACCCCTCCACTTT. Translation: CAIREVGTPLHF. The chain combines TRBV10-3 with TRBJ1-6, with D unclear. Trimming left V 6 bases short and J 11 bases short, with 11 bases between. Looked up from germline, CDR1 is ENHRY and CDR2 is SYGVKD. The CDR3 covers 12 residues.

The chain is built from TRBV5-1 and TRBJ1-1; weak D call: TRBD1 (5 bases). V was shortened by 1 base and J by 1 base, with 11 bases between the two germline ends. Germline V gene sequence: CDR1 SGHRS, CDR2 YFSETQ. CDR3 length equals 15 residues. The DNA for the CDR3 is TGCGCCAGCAGCTTGTTCCCGGACACGAACACTGAAGCTTTCTTT. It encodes CASSLFPDTNTEAFF.